The 20 T cell receptor beta chains listed next were all sequenced from one sample in a study of blood T cell repertoires in COVID-19. The repertoire was sequenced with immunoSEQ multiplex PCR; TCRdb's copy has only in-frame clones and lacks some. The repertoire includes 110,000 to 150,000 clones, around 80% of them detected once, and roughly 4.5% sits in the top ten. Sequences were obtained from peripheral blood. These receptors came from a man aged 55 to 70 with acute or convalescent COVID-19.

J is TRBJ1-2 and V is TRBV5-3; 7 positions agree with TRBD1. TRBV5-3 is classed as an ORF, of uncertain function. The trim removed 4 bases at V and 2 bases at J, leaving 11 bases unmatched. This CDR3 spans 16 amino acids. CDR3 sequence reads: CARSPTRGTANYGYTF. CDR3 DNA: TGTGCCAGAAGCCCAACCCGCGGGACAGCAAACTATGGCTACACCTTC.

The chain recombines TRBV28 with TRBJ1-6, with a tentative D call TRBD1 (5 bases). The V end was cut by 2 bases, the J end by 2 bases, with 7 bases between. There are 15 residues in the CDR3. Germline V lookup: CDR1 MDHEN, CDR2 SYDVKM. CDR3: CASSLGGTYNSPLHF. CDR3 DNA sequence: TGTGCCAGCAGTTTAGGGGGGACCTATAATTCACCCCTCCACTTT.

This clone was recorded once. V is TRBV6-1 and J is TRBJ2-7, with a weak D call TRBD1 (5 bases). This CDR3 is 15 amino acids long. V was trimmed by 2 bases and J by 2 bases, leaving 13 bases between them. Germline V CDR1 and CDR2: MNHNS, SASEGT. The CDR3 DNA is TGTGCCAGCAGTGAAATAGTAGGACAAGCCTACGAGCAGTACTTC. It specifies CASSEIVGQAYEQYF.

The chain joins TRBV6-5 to TRBJ2-7, with a possible D match to TRBD2 (8 bases). The V and J ends lost 5 bases and 3 bases respectively, with 17 bases between them. Germline CDR1 reads MNHEY; CDR2 reads SVGAGI. The CDR3 extends over 15 amino acids. The CDR3 loop is CASSHRGSGIYEQYF. DNA for the CDR3: TGTGCCAGCAGTCACAGGGGTAGCGGGATCTACGAGCAGTACTTC.

To note about this clone: Other DNA sequences in this sample translate to the same CDR3. J is TRBJ2-7 and V is TRBV11-2, with D maybe TRBD1 (6 bases). The CDR3 extends over 13 amino acids. V shed 4 bases and J shed 6 bases, with 13 bases lying between them. Germline CDR1 is SGHAT and CDR2 is FQNNGV. The CDR3 bases are TGTGCCAGCAGCTCCGGACAGAGTGGCGAGCAGTACTTC. It encodes CASSSGQSGEQYF.

The chain employs TRBV18 and TRBJ2-1, with 8 bases identical to TRBD2. V lost 0 bases to trimming and J lost 9 bases; unmatched junction nucleotides: 4. The CDR3 has 14 amino acids. The germline gives CDR1 KGHSH, CDR2 LQKENI. CDR3 DNA sequence: TGTGCCAGCTCACCACCGGGACTAGAGCTTGAGCAGTTCTTC. As protein: CASSPPGLELEQFF.

Written as DNA, the CDR3 is TGTGCCAGCAGGCCCGGTCAGGGGGTAGGCGAGCAGTACTTC. It codes for CASRPGQGVGEQYF. V is TRBV6-5 and J is TRBJ2-7, with 7 bases fitting TRBD1. The germline CDR1 and CDR2 sequences are MNHEY and SVGAGI. The ends lost 6 bases at V and 6 bases at J; junction bases unmatched: 11. This CDR3 is built from 14 residues.

This clone was seen only a few times. This chain connects TRBV19 to TRBJ2-1, with TRBD2 identical over 7 bases. Germline CDR1 reads LNHDA; CDR2 reads SQIVND (reference sequence). This CDR3 comprises 14 residues. After removal of 3 bases from V and 10 bases from J, the junction contained 9 bases not matched to a gene. Here the CDR3 DNA reads TGTGCCAGTAGTATCGGGACTAACAGTAGGGAGCAGTTCTTC. Amino acid sequence: CASSIGTNSREQFF.

This chain uses TRBV12-3 or TRBV12-4 with TRBJ2-7, with TRBD2 as a possible D gene (6 bases). Trimming pared 9 bases from V and 7 bases from J, leaving 16 bases between. There are 12 residues in the CDR3. The CDR3 here is CASHRVAGEQYF. The CDR3 region has the DNA TGTGCCAGTCACCGGGTGGCGGGGGAGCAGTACTTC.

This clone appeared once. The chain couples TRBV10-3 to TRBJ1-6, with D tentatively TRBD1 (5 bases). Germline CDR1 reads ENHRY; CDR2 reads SYGVKD. Trimming pared 2 bases from V and 7 bases from J, leaving 12 bases between. CDR3 length: 15 amino acids. CDR3 sequence (DNA): TGTGCCATCAGTGAGACAGTGACAGTCAATTCACCCCTCCACTTT. Protein: CAISETVTVNSPLHF.

The V call is TRBV7-9, the J call TRBJ2-1; no reliable D call. Looked up from germline, CDR1 is SEHNR and CDR2 is FQNEAQ (reference sequence). The CDR3 extends over 12 amino acids. V lost 7 bases, J lost 7 bases, and 11 bases lay in between. The CDR3 bases are TGTGCCAGCAACCTAGACTGGAATGAGCAGTTCTTC. As protein: CASNLDWNEQFF.

The chain couples TRBV2 to TRBJ2-1; 16 bases align to TRBD2. The V and J ends lost 1 base and 9 bases, in that order; junction bases with no gene match: 3. The germline V gene has CDR1 SNHLY and CDR2 FYNNEI. CDR3 size: 16 residues. The CDR3 DNA reads as TGTGCCAGCAGTGAAGGGGGACTAGCGGGAGGGTTTGAGCAGTTCTTC. This codes for CASSEGGLAGGFEQFF.

The gene calls are TRBV7-8 and TRBJ1-6; D is ambiguous. The CDR3 spans 14 residues. The ends were cut back, 4 bases at V and 8 bases at J, with 12 bases in the middle. Germline values: CDR1 SGHVS, CDR2 FQNEAQ. The CDR3 region is CASSSRARDSPLHF. The CDR3 DNA follows: TGTGCCAGCAGCTCCCGGGCGCGGGATTCACCCCTCCACTTT.

The CDR3 coding sequence is TGCGCCAGCAGTCAGGGGCTGTGGCCCGGGGAGCTGTTTTTT. This codes for CASSQGLWPGELFF. V is TRBV5-1 and J is TRBJ2-2, with D perhaps matching TRBD1 (6 bases). Germline CDR1 and CDR2: SGHRS and YFSETQ. Trimming cost V 5 bases and J 6 bases, with 14 bases left between them. CDR3 length equals 14 residues. The whole variable domain, remainder taken from reference TRBV5-1 and TRBJ2-2, is KAGVTQTPRYLIKTRGQQVTLSCSPISGHRSVSWYQQTPGQGLQFLFEYFSETQRNKGNFPGRFSGRQFSNSRSEMNVSTLELGDSALYLCASSQGLWPGELFFGEGSRLTVL.

This clone came up a few times. CDR3 nucleotide sequence: TGTGCCAGTCAGCCCAGGGACAGGCTGAACACTGAAGCTTTCTTT. Protein sequence: CASQPRDRLNTEAFF. This rearrangement joins TRBV19 to TRBJ1-1; 8 nucleotides agree with TRBD1. The CDR3 runs to 15 residues. Germline CDR1 reads LNHDA; CDR2 reads SQIVND (reference sequence). The junction had 8 bases not matched to a gene; V was cut back by 8 bases and J by 0 bases. The full variable domain, its missing parts supplied by reference TRBV19 and TRBJ1-1, is DGGITQSPKYLFRKEGQNVTLSCEQNLNHDAMYWYRQDPGQGLRLIYYSQIVNDFQKGDIAEGYSVSREKKESFPLTVTSAQKNPTAFYLCASQPRDRLNTEAFFGQGTRLTVV.

V is TRBV7-3 and J is TRBJ2-1; 11 positions match TRBD1. J lost 8 bases, V lost 3 bases, and 6 bases had no gene match. The CDR3 has 15 residues. Germline V lookup: CDR1 SGHTA, CDR2 FQGTGA. The CDR3, as DNA: TGTGCCAGCAGCTTCGGGACAGGGGGTATTTATGAGCAGTTCTTC. It yields the protein CASSFGTGGIYEQFF.

V usage is TRBV27 and J usage is TRBJ2-1; 7 nucleotides match TRBD2. Losses at the gene ends were 5 bases for V and 0 bases for J; bases not matched to a gene: 16. Germline CDR1 and CDR2: MNHEY and SMNVEV (reference sequence). This CDR3 comprises 19 residues. The DNA for the CDR3 is TGTGCCAGCAGTACCCGGGTAGGTAGCGGGCTGAGCTCCTACAATGAGCAGTTCTTC. It encodes CASSTRVGSGLSSYNEQFF.

The chain is built from TRBV2 and TRBJ2-6, with D hard to call. There are 15 residues in the CDR3. Deletions cut 2 bases from V and 2 bases from J, with 7 bases between. CDR1 and CDR2 (germline): SNHLY, FYNNEI. CDR3 DNA sequence: TGTGCCAGCAGTGAACAGGAACCTGGGGCCAACGTCCTGACTTTC. Its protein is CASSEQEPGANVLTF.

The genes are TRBV11-3 and TRBJ2-7, with 8 bases that match TRBD1. CDR1 and CDR2 (germline): SGHNT, YENEEA. The trim removed 3 bases at V and 9 bases at J, leaving 4 bases unmatched. The CDR3 extends over 12 amino acids. Here the CDR3 DNA reads TGTGCCAGCAGCTTGGACAGGGACATGCAGTACTTC. Encoded protein: CASSLDRDMQYF.

This chain uses TRBV3-1 (or the pseudogene TRBV3-2) with TRBJ2-1; possibly TRBD1 for D (6 bases). The germline CDR1 and CDR2 sequences are LGHDT and YNNKEL (reference sequence). Trimming cost V 1 base and J 5 bases, with 18 bases left between them. This CDR3 contains 17 residues. This CDR3 reads CASSQGEVQGENNEQFF. CDR3 sequence (DNA): TGTGCCAGCAGCCAAGGCGAGGTACAGGGTGAGAACAATGAGCAGTTCTTC.